This record concerns one TCR beta chain sequence. The antigen is undetermined. These data belong to a study of a mutant IDH1 vaccine in newly diagnosed glioma. The wider study: Former treatment meant radiotherapy, temozolomide, or both; the majority had gotten both. Study-wide results and limits: Seemingly, pseudoprogression had no relation to changes in the top peripheral T cell clonotypes. Vaccine-induced responses were seen in about 95% of patients, spanning several MHC alleles.

The protocol was immunoSEQ multiplex PCR, while the TCRdb copy is restricted to in-frame clones and leaves out a portion. In the table there are 70,000 to 100,000 clones, 82% of which are singletons. The V gene end was trimmed by 5 bases and the J gene end by 2 bases; junction bases not matched to a gene: 10. The CDR3 has 16 amino acids. Germline lookup yields CDR1 MNHEY and CDR2 SMNVEV (reference sequence). As to time point: baseline, week 1 (first vaccination visit). Treatment noted: pre-vaccination baseline after standard-of-care therapy. Diagnosis in the donors showed new WHO grade 3 or 4 astrocytomas that were IDH1-mutant and ATRX-lost.

V gene TRBV27 combines with J gene TRBJ2-3; 7 bases align to TRBD2. The receptor comes from a man in his forties with glioma. Some clones in this sample may be carry-over from other donors' samples. The source material was PBMCs, sampled from a glioma patient treated with radiotherapy, temozolomide or both. CDR3 sequence reads: CASSRKPSGFTDTQYF. The CDR3 DNA is TGTGCCAGCAGTCGCAAACCTAGCGGTTTCACAGATACGCAGTATTTT.